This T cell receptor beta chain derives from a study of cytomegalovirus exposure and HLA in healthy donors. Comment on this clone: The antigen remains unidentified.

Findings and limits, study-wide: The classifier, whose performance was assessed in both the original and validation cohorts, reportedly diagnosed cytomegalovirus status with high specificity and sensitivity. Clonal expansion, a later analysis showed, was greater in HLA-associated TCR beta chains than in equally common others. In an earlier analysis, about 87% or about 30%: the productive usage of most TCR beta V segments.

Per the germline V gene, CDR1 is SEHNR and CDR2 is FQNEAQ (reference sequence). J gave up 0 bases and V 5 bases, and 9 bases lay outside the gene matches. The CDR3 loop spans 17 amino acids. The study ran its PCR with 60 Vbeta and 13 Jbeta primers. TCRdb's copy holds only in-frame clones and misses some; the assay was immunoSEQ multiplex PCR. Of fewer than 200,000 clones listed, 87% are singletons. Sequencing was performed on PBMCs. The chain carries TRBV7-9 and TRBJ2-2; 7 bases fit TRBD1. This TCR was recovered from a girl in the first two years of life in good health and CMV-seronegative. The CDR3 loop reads CASSPSNRGPNTGELFF. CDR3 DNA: TGTGCCAGCAGCCCGTCAAACAGGGGTCCGAACACCGGGGAGCTGTTTTTT.